The 22 T cell receptor beta chains below all came from one sample that was sequenced in a study of cytomegalovirus exposure and HLA in healthy donors. PCR used 60 Vbeta primers and 13 Jbeta primers. TCRdb's copy holds only in-frame clones and misses some; the assay was immunoSEQ multiplex PCR. Its table records just over 200,000 clones. The sample consisted of PBMCs. The receptors come from a girl aged 2 to 9 in good health and CMV-seropositive.

J is TRBJ2-7 and V is TRBV15; D remains ambiguous. Germline CDR1 LNHNV, CDR2 YYDKDF (reference sequence). The CDR3 sequence is 20 residues long. The V and J ends lost 0 bases and 2 bases respectively, with 26 bases between them. In nucleotides, the CDR3 is TGTGCCACCAGCAGAGACCGGTTGGGCTCCGGCCCGATAAATGCCTACGAGCAGTACTTC. This codes for CATSRDRLGSGPINAYEQYF.

The rearrangement links TRBV11-2 to TRBJ1-2; D might be TRBD1 (5 bases). Per the germline V gene, CDR1 is SGHAT and CDR2 is FQNNGV. This CDR3 has 14 amino acids. Trimming took 1 base from V and 8 from J, leaving 14 bases between them. CDR3: CASSLGGGMPGYTF. Written as DNA, the CDR3 is TGTGCCAGCAGCTTAGGCGGGGGGATGCCGGGCTACACCTTC.

Here the CDR3 DNA reads TGCGCCAGCAGCTTGGATGGTAGCGGGCTGAATGAGCAGTTCTTC. Protein sequence: CASSLDGSGLNEQFF. The chain joins TRBV5-1 to TRBJ2-1; 7 bases match TRBD2. The V gene end was trimmed by 0 bases and the J gene end by 7 bases; junction bases not matched to a gene: 7. This CDR3 spans 15 amino acids. Germline V gene lookup returns CDR1 SGHRS and CDR2 YFSETQ.

The chain has TRBV7-9 and TRBJ2-1; a possible D gene is TRBD1 (6 bases). The length of the CDR3 is 15 residues. Germline loops: CDR1 SEHNR, CDR2 FQNEAQ (reference sequence). The V and J ends lost 4 bases and 2 bases respectively, with 12 bases between them. The CDR3 nucleotides read TGTGCCAGCAGCTCTATCCGGGACACCTACAATGAGCAGTTCTTC. Translating gives CASSSIRDTYNEQFF.

CDR3 nucleotide sequence: TGTGCCTGGACCGGGACAGGGGAAGTAGCGGATAATTCACCCCTCCACTTT. Its protein is CAWTGTGEVADNSPLHF. V is TRBV30 and J is TRBJ1-6, with 10 bases that match TRBD1. Germline assignment: CDR1 GTSNPN and CDR2 SVGIG (reference sequence). The CDR3 consists of 17 residues. V lost 4 bases, J lost 5 bases, and 11 bases stayed unmatched.

The genes are TRBV14 and TRBJ2-1; 8 positions agree with TRBD2. The V and J ends lost 3 bases and 2 bases, in that order; junction bases with no gene match: 9. The CDR3 runs to 17 residues. CDR1 is SGHDN, CDR2 FVKESK, per germline. CDR3 coding DNA: TGTGCCAGCAGCCAGAGACCGGGACTAGGGGCCTACAATGAGCAGTTCTTC. It codes for CASSQRPGLGAYNEQFF. Full variable domain (outside the CDR3, taken from reference TRBV14 and TRBJ2-1): EAGVTQFPSHSVIEKGQTVTLRCDPISGHDNLYWYRRVMGKEIKFLLHFVKESKQDESGMPNNRFLAERTGGTYSTLKVQPAELEDSGVYFCASSQRPGLGAYNEQFFGPGTRLTVL.

The rearrangement joins TRBV7-3 to TRBJ2-1, with TRBD2 matching 16 bases. The length of the CDR3 is 18 residues. CDR1 SGHTA and CDR2 FQGTGA come from the germline V gene. V was clipped by 4 bases and J by 4 bases; unmatched bases: 7. The CDR3 coding sequence is TGTGCCAGCAGCTCAGTGGGACTAGCGGGAGGGGAATACAATGAGCAGTTCTTC. Translation: CASSSVGLAGGEYNEQFF.

The genes are TRBV9 and TRBJ2-7, with D possibly TRBD1 on 5 matching bases. Germline CDR1 reads SGDLS; CDR2 reads YYNGEE. This CDR3 spans 14 amino acids. Trimming cost V 3 bases and J 1 base, with 11 bases left between them. The CDR3 DNA follows: TGTGCCAGCAGCGACGCGACAGCTTCCTACGAGCAGTACTTC. It translates to CASSDATASYEQYF.

The V and J genes are TRBV28 and TRBJ2-3; D may be TRBD2 (6 bases). V gave up 7 bases and J gave up 5 bases, with 13 bases separating them. The CDR3 is 13 residues long. Per the germline V gene, CDR1 is MDHEN and CDR2 is SYDVKM. This chain's CDR3 is CASKTGVGDTQYF. CDR3 sequence (DNA): TGTGCCAGCAAAACGGGGGTCGGAGATACGCAGTATTTT.

The chain combines TRBV7-9 with TRBJ2-1; 7 bases match TRBD1. The V segment lost 4 bases and the J segment 8 bases; nucleotides outside the gene matches: 8. Germline CDR1 is SEHNR and CDR2 is FQNEAQ (reference sequence). The CDR3 covers 14 residues. CDR3: CASSWGGTEDEQFF. CDR3 sequence (DNA): TGTGCCAGCAGCTGGGGTGGGACAGAAGATGAGCAGTTCTTC.

V gene TRBV1 combines with J gene TRBJ2-7; whether TRBD2, the table's D call, matches the DNA was not checked. TRBV1 is shown as a pseudogene. The CDR3 spans 17 residues. The CDR3 DNA reads TGCACCAGCAGCCGAATTCCGGGACTAGCGGGAACCTACGAGCAGTACTTC. Translation gives CTSSRIPGLAGTYEQYF.

The CDR3, as DNA: TGTGCCAGCAGCCCGGGTGACAGAACCGGGGAGCTGTTTTTT. Amino acids: CASSPGDRTGELFF. The genes are TRBV11-2 and TRBJ2-2, with D perhaps TRBD1 (5 bases). The V and J ends lost 5 bases and 5 bases respectively, with 12 bases between them. CDR1 and CDR2 from the germline V gene are SGHAT and FQNNGV. This CDR3 is built from 14 residues.

This chain links TRBV28 with TRBJ1-2, with 9 bases lining up with TRBD1. The germline V gene has CDR1 MDHEN and CDR2 SYDVKM. Trimming removed 9 bases from V and 3 bases from J; junction bases left unmatched: 5. The CDR3 is 13 residues long. CDR3 loop: CASGTGLYYGYTF. The CDR3 coding sequence is TGTGCCAGTGGGACAGGGTTATACTATGGCTACACCTTC.

This chain connects TRBV27 to TRBJ2-1, with 10 bases aligning to TRBD2. The germline CDR1 and CDR2 sequences are MNHEY and SMNVEV (reference sequence). The CDR3 consists of 15 residues. The junction had 5 bases not matched to a gene; V was cut back by 3 bases and J by 6 bases. The CDR3 DNA sequence: TGTGCCAGCAGTTTCGGGCTAGCGGGAGCCAATGAGCAGTTCTTC. Amino acid sequence: CASSFGLAGANEQFF.

This chain connects TRBV29-1 to TRBJ1-1; D is possibly TRBD1 (5 bases). This CDR3 has 12 residues. The germline V gene encodes CDR1 SQVTM and CDR2 ANQGSEA. Trimming left V 6 bases short and J 4 bases short, with 12 bases between. The CDR3 coding sequence is TGCAGCGTGGCAGGGCTGGGCACTGAAGCTTTCTTT. Its translation: CSVAGLGTEAFF.

This rearrangement joins TRBV2 to TRBJ1-1, with 8 bases aligning to TRBD1. CDR3 length: 13 residues. CDR1 and CDR2 from the germline V gene are SNHLY and FYNNEI. V shed 7 bases and J 5 bases; nucleotides not matched to a gene: 6. CDR3 in amino acids: CASKSTGDTEAFF. CDR3 coding DNA: TGTGCCAGCAAATCGACAGGGGATACTGAAGCTTTCTTT. Full variable domain (missing parts from reference TRBV2 and TRBJ1-1): EPEVTQTPSHQVTQMGQEVILRCVPISNHLYFYWYRQILGQKVEFLVSFYNNEISEKSEIFDDQFSVERPDGSNFTLKIRSTKLEDSAMYFCASKSTGDTEAFFGQGTRLTVV.

The chain joins TRBV6-1 to TRBJ1-1, with D uncertain. V was pared by 6 bases and J by 6 bases, with 17 bases between. This CDR3 has 14 residues. Germline-derived CDR1 and CDR2 are MNHNS and SASEGT. The CDR3: CASRSRQTVSEAFF. The CDR3 nucleotides are TGTGCCAGCAGGTCCCGACAAACAGTATCTGAAGCTTTCTTT.

The rearrangement joins TRBV7-6 to TRBJ2-3; the match to TRBD2 covers 10 bases. CDR3 length: 17 residues. Germline assignment: CDR1 SGHVS and CDR2 FNYEAQ. J was trimmed by 4 bases and V by 2 bases; bases with no gene match: 9. The chain's CDR3 is CASSLRSSGRGSDTQYF. CDR3 nucleotide sequence: TGTGCCAGCAGCTTACGGTCTAGCGGGAGAGGGTCAGATACGCAGTATTTT.

The CDR3 loop is CASSQVPGGGYTEAFF. CDR3 in DNA: TGTGCCAGCAGCCAAGTACCGGGGGGAGGGTACACTGAAGCTTTCTTT. The V call is TRBV4-2, the J call TRBJ1-1, with D maybe TRBD1 (5 bases). This CDR3 has 16 residues. V lost 1 base and J lost 3, with 15 bases in between. Germline assignment: CDR1 LGHNA and CDR2 YNFKEQ.

V is TRBV2 and J is TRBJ1-1, with D possibly TRBD1 on 6 matching bases. Germline V gives CDR1 SNHLY, CDR2 FYNNEI. CDR3 length: 11 amino acids. Trimming shortened V by 6 bases and J by 7 bases, and 9 bases separated the two germline ends. The CDR3 sequence is CASRGGDEAFF. CDR3 nucleotides: TGTGCCAGCAGAGGGGGAGATGAAGCTTTCTTT.

The rearrangement joins TRBV19 to TRBJ2-2; tentative D call: TRBD2 (5 bases). This CDR3 spans 13 amino acids. CDR1 is LNHDA, CDR2 SQIVND, per germline (reference sequence). The V end was cut by 2 bases, the J end by 8 bases, with 9 bases between. CDR3 sequence reads: CASSISGRGELFF. The CDR3 DNA reads TGTGCCAGTAGTATAAGCGGCCGAGGGGAGCTGTTTTTT.

This chain links TRBV5-1 with TRBJ1-1; TRBD1 might be the D (5 bases). V lost 0 bases and J lost 6, with 15 bases in between. The CDR3 is made up of 15 amino acids. CDR1 is SGHRS, CDR2 YFSETQ, per germline. The CDR3 region has the DNA TGCGCCAGCAGCTTGGAGGTAGGGGCTATATCTGAAGCTTTCTTT. This codes for CASSLEVGAISEAFF.